What follows describes a single T cell receptor (beta chain). The V and J ends lost 0 bases and 8 bases respectively, with 11 bases between them. The CDR3 has 14 residues. Germline V CDR1 and CDR2: MGHRA, YSYEKL. The record originates from a study of blood T cell repertoires in COVID-19. Study summary: COVID-19 samples collected from the United States, Italy and Spain covered acute and convalescent phases. Sources were T cells, B-cell-depleted T cells, or PBMCs; the material itself was cDNA or gDNA.

Per the study methods: Amplification with reference gene primers provided the estimates of nucleated cell counts. The repertoire was sequenced with immunoSEQ multiplex PCR; TCRdb's copy has only in-frame clones and lacks some. V, J and clone size derive from that table, while D and trimming were established from the DNA sequence. The sample includes 150,000 to 200,000 clones, roughly 89% of them seen just once. The sequence came from a man aged 35 to 55 with acute or convalescent COVID-19. The sample was peripheral blood. The V gene is TRBV4-1, the J gene TRBJ2-1; maybe TRBD2 (6 bases). The CDR3 sequence is CASSQDSLAYEQFF. CDR3 coding DNA: TGCGCCAGCAGCCAAGATAGTCTAGCGTATGAGCAGTTCTTC.